These 31 T cell receptor beta chains came from one sample sequenced in a study of shared clonotypes between healthy human individuals. Sequenced by immunoSEQ multiplex PCR; TCRdb stores in-frame clones only, minus some. The sample carries hundreds of thousands of clones, about three quarters recorded once. Sequencing was done on a sample of memory CD4+ T cells sorted from blood. The subset was: CD45RA-negative fraction. The receptors come from a woman aged 25-40 years in good health.

The DNA for the CDR3 is TGTGCCAGCAAAAGGACAGGGGGTACGGCTTTCTTT. This codes for CASKRTGGTAFF. This chain links TRBV27 with TRBJ1-1; TRBD1 matches at 10 bases. The V and J ends lost 7 bases and 11 bases, in that order; junction bases with no gene match: 7. Germline V lookup: CDR1 MNHEY, CDR2 SMNVEV (reference sequence). This CDR3 is 12 amino acids long.

V gene TRBV12-2 combines with J gene TRBJ2-7; the table's D call of TRBD2 was not tested on the DNA. TRBV12-2 is shown as a pseudogene. The CDR3 covers 15 residues. CDR3 in amino acids: CASRFGLAGSYEQYF. Written as DNA, the CDR3 is TGTGCAAGTCGCTTCGGACTAGCGGGATCCTACGAGCAGTACTTC.

This chain joins TRBV28 and TRBJ1-2; maybe TRBD1 (5 bases). The CDR3 has 14 amino acids. The germline V gene encodes CDR1 MDHEN and CDR2 SYDVKM. Trimming cost V 1 base and J 4 bases, with 10 bases left between them. CDR3 loop: CASSLSGGVYGYTF. The CDR3 DNA follows: TGTGCCAGCAGTTTATCGGGGGGAGTCTATGGCTACACCTTC.

This clone was found many times. J is TRBJ1-2 and V is TRBV7-2, with 9 nucleotides matching TRBD1. This CDR3 comprises 16 residues. Germline V CDR1 and CDR2: SGHTA, FQGNSA. Trimming took 5 bases from V and 7 from J; bases not matched to a gene: 14. For the CDR3, the DNA is TGTGCCAGCAGCGGTTTATCCAAGGACAGGGGCTCTGGCTACACCTTC. Translating it yields CASSGLSKDRGSGYTF.

The chain couples TRBV28 to TRBJ2-7, with D uncertain. The V end was cut by 1 base, the J end by 2 bases, with 9 bases between. Germline values: CDR1 MDHEN, CDR2 SYDVKM. This CDR3 is 14 amino acids long. CDR3 amino acids: CASSLSQLPYEQYF. CDR3 bases: TGTGCCAGCAGTTTATCACAGTTGCCCTACGAGCAGTACTTC.

The chain is built from TRBV7-9 and TRBJ1-2; the match to TRBD1 covers 8 bases. In germline, CDR1 is SEHNR, CDR2 FQNEAQ (reference sequence). V was pared by 3 bases and J by 5 bases, with 5 bases of the junction left unmatched. The CDR3 covers 14 residues. DNA for the CDR3: TGTGCCAGCAGCTTGGGGGGACAGGTTTATGGCTACACCTTC. It specifies CASSLGGQVYGYTF.

The chain couples TRBV9 to TRBJ1-4, with D hard to call. The length of the CDR3 is 15 residues. CDR1 and CDR2 (germline): SGDLS, YYNGEE. V was pared by 3 bases and J by 5 bases, with 14 bases between. This CDR3 is CASSAHGGPNEKLFF. As DNA, the CDR3 is TGTGCCAGCAGCGCACACGGAGGGCCCAATGAAAAACTGTTTTTT.

This clone was picked up a small number of times. This CDR3 reads CASSLESAGNFEQYF. CDR3 DNA sequence: TGTGCCAGCAGCTTGGAGTCTGCTGGCAACTTCGAGCAGTACTTC. The V gene is TRBV5-4, the J gene TRBJ2-5; no definite D call. The J call may not be correct, given that the DNA end is closer to TRBJ2-7. In germline, CDR1 is SGHNT, CDR2 YYREEE (reference sequence). The CDR3 is 15 amino acids.

This sequence joins TRBV28 and TRBJ2-5; D unclear. The ends were cut back, 3 bases at V and 2 bases at J, with 4 bases in the middle. The V gene's germline CDR1 is MDHEN and CDR2 SYDVKM. The CDR3 totals 12 residues. The CDR3 loop reads CASSFWQETQYF. In DNA form, the CDR3 reads TGTGCCAGCAGTTTCTGGCAAGAGACCCAGTACTTC.

This clone appeared once. The rearrangement links TRBV2 to TRBJ1-1; D gene unclear. Germline-derived CDR1 and CDR2 are SNHLY and FYNNEI. The length of the CDR3 is 13 residues. V was trimmed by 2 bases and J by 3 bases, leaving 7 bases between them. The CDR3 nucleotides are TGTGCCAGCAGTGAACAGAGGGACACTGAAGCTTTCTTT. Protein: CASSEQRDTEAFF.

V is TRBV27 and J is TRBJ1-5, with D tentatively TRBD1 (6 bases). CDR3 size: 14 residues. The ends were cut back, 6 bases at V and 1 base at J, with 10 bases in the middle. Germline CDR1 MNHEY, CDR2 SMNVEV (reference sequence). The CDR3, as DNA: TGTGCCAGCAGCCAGGGGACCAGCAATCAGCCCCAGCATTTT. This sequence encodes CASSQGTSNQPQHF.

V is TRBV11-3 and J is TRBJ2-1; 7 bases match TRBD2. Per germline, CDR1 SGHNT and CDR2 YENEEA. This CDR3 is built from 15 residues. J lost 0 bases, V lost 5 bases, and 4 bases had no gene match. The CDR3, as DNA: TGTGCCAGCAGCACGGGACTAAGCTCCTACAATGAGCAGTTCTTC. Translation: CASSTGLSSYNEQFF.

The chain couples TRBV6-5 to TRBJ2-7; 7 nucleotides align to TRBD1. The germline CDR1 and CDR2 sequences are MNHEY and SVGAGI. The CDR3 totals 15 residues. J lost 7 bases, V lost 5 bases, and 14 bases had no gene match. The CDR3 region has the DNA TGTGCCAGCAGTCCCCCGGGACAGTCGATAAGGGAGCAGTACTTC. The encoded protein is CASSPPGQSIREQYF.

This chain connects TRBV7-2 to TRBJ2-5; D is possibly TRBD1 or TRBD2 (5 bases each). The J call is in doubt because the DNA end fits TRBJ2-7 better. The CDR3 is 15 residues long. CDR1 SGHTA and CDR2 FQGNSA come from the germline V gene. The DNA of the CDR3 is TGTGCCAGCAGCTTAGCCTCGGGACCGACCTACGAGCAGTACTTC. As protein: CASSLASGPTYEQYF.

The gene calls are TRBV6-5 and TRBJ1-2; 9 nucleotides match TRBD1. CDR1 MNHEY and CDR2 SVGAGI come from the germline V gene. V shed 6 bases, J shed 0 bases, and the junction held 5 bases outside the gene matches. CDR3 length: 15 amino acids. The CDR3 DNA reads as TGTGCCAGCAGCCGCGGGACAGGGTCTAACTATGGCTACACCTTC. It encodes CASSRGTGSNYGYTF.

The chain links TRBV27 to TRBJ2-1, with D possibly being TRBD2 (6 bases). The CDR3 has 13 residues. Trimming removed 8 bases from V and 8 bases from J, with 16 bases in between. Germline V lookup: CDR1 MNHEY, CDR2 SMNVEV (reference sequence). CDR3 nucleotide sequence: TGTGCCAGCGGAGACGGTCTAGCGTATGAGCAGTTCTTC. Its translation: CASGDGLAYEQFF.

The chain combines TRBV6-5 with TRBJ2-3, with 13 bases lining up with TRBD2. The junction had 5 bases not matched to a gene; V was cut back by 0 bases and J by 8 bases. This CDR3 has 16 residues. Germline V gene lookup returns CDR1 MNHEY and CDR2 SVGAGI. The DNA of the CDR3 is TGTGCCAGCAGTTACTCGAGCCGGACTAGCGGGAGTACGCAGTATTTT. It is translated as CASSYSSRTSGSTQYF.

The chain carries TRBV14 and TRBJ2-1; D unclear. Germline assignment: CDR1 SGHDN and CDR2 FVKESK. CDR3 length: 16 residues. The V and J ends lost 1 base and 5 bases respectively, with 15 bases between them. As DNA, the CDR3 is TGTGCCAGCAGCCAAGTCTTCGGCTTACGGGACAATGAGCAGTTCTTC. This translates into CASSQVFGLRDNEQFF.

This rearrangement joins TRBV10-3 to TRBJ2-7; 9 nucleotides line up with TRBD1. V shed 8 bases and J 6 bases; nucleotides not matched to a gene: 11. Germline V gene sequence: CDR1 ENHRY, CDR2 SYGVKD. This CDR3 region has 14 residues. CDR3 DNA: TGTGCCATCGGGACGGGACAGGGTGTAGGCGAGCAGTACTTC. It is translated as CAIGTGQGVGEQYF.

The chain links TRBV19 to TRBJ1-4; TRBD1 matches at 7 bases. Germline V gene sequence: CDR1 LNHDA, CDR2 SQIVND (reference sequence). V trimming: 5 bases; J trimming: 8 bases; junction bases outside the gene matches: 5. This CDR3 comprises 13 residues. The CDR3 DNA follows: TGTGCCAGTAGTTCCAACAGGGGCGAAAAACTGTTTTTT. Amino acid sequence: CASSSNRGEKLFF.

This sequence joins TRBV11-1 and TRBJ2-7; the D is unclear. Deletions cut 1 base from V and 7 bases from J, with 8 bases between. This CDR3 spans 12 amino acids. Per germline, CDR1 SGHAT and CDR2 FQDESV (reference sequence). The DNA of the CDR3 is TGTGCCAGCAGCTTAGTTCCCGGGGAGCAGTACTTC. It translates to CASSLVPGEQYF.

The rearrangement uses TRBV30 and TRBJ1-5; 9 bases agree with TRBD1. Germline CDR1 and CDR2: GTSNPN and SVGIG (reference sequence). The V segment lost 5 bases and the J segment 2 bases; nucleotides outside the gene matches: 4. The CDR3 totals 14 residues. CDR3 region: CAWGRTGGNQPQHF. The DNA for the CDR3 is TGTGCCTGGGGAAGGACAGGGGGCAATCAGCCCCAGCATTTT. Variable domain in full (rest from reference TRBV30 and TRBJ1-5): SQTIHQWPATLVQPVGSPLSLECTVEGTSNPNLYWYRQAAGRGLQLLFYSVGIGQISSEVPQNLSASRPQDRQFILSSKKLLLSDSGFYLCAWGRTGGNQPQHFGDGTRLSIL.

CDR3: CASSFGFEVGGQAFF. The CDR3 nucleotides are TGCGCCAGCAGCTTCGGATTTGAGGTTGGAGGGCAAGCTTTCTTT. The rearrangement joins TRBV5-1 to TRBJ1-1; D gene unclear. The length of the CDR3 is 15 residues. V lost 2 bases, J lost 9 bases, and 20 bases lay in between. Germline CDR1 SGHRS, CDR2 YFSETQ.

The rearrangement uses TRBV25-1 and TRBJ1-3; 10 bases are shared with TRBD1. V was pared by 1 base and J by 6 bases, with 9 bases of the junction left unmatched. CDR1 and CDR2 (germline): MGHDK, SYGVNS. The CDR3 extends over 17 amino acids. This chain's CDR3 is CASSESGTGVRENTIYF. CDR3 nucleotide sequence: TGTGCCAGCAGTGAATCAGGGACAGGGGTGAGAGAAAACACCATATATTTT.

This chain links TRBV5-1 with TRBJ2-7; the D is unclear. V lost 2 bases to trimming and J lost 10 bases, with 19 bases between them. This CDR3 is built from 14 residues. Germline V gene sequence: CDR1 SGHRS, CDR2 YFSETQ. The CDR3 loop is CASSFGVAPPVQYF. The CDR3 DNA reads as TGCGCCAGCAGCTTCGGAGTTGCCCCGCCGGTCCAGTACTTC.

This clone is a singleton in its sample. CDR3 region: CASSINGNTPMNTEAFF. CDR3 coding DNA: TGTGCCAGTAGTATCAACGGAAACACTCCCATGAACACTGAAGCTTTCTTT. J is TRBJ1-1 and V is TRBV19; D remains unclear. Germline CDR1 and CDR2: LNHDA and SQIVND (reference sequence). The CDR3 sequence is 17 residues long. Deletions cut 3 bases from V and 0 bases from J, with 17 bases between. The variable domain in full, completed from reference TRBV19 and TRBJ1-1, reads DGGITQSPKYLFRKEGQNVTLSCEQNLNHDAMYWYRQDPGQGLRLIYYSQIVNDFQKGDIAEGYSVSREKKESFPLTVTSAQKNPTAFYLCASSINGNTPMNTEAFFGQGTRLTVV.

The chain employs TRBV5-6 and TRBJ1-1; D is ambiguous. The V end lost 2 bases, the J end lost 3 bases, and 11 bases lay between the germline ends. Germline assignment: CDR1 SGHDT and CDR2 YYEEEE. The CDR3 is 14 amino acids. The CDR3 sequence: CASSFGVGDTEAFF. DNA of the CDR3: TGTGCCAGCAGCTTCGGGGTTGGGGACACTGAAGCTTTCTTT.

V usage is TRBV7-2 and J usage is TRBJ2-1; no reliable D call. The CDR3 is 15 residues long. Germline CDR1 SGHTA, CDR2 FQGNSA. Trimming left V 0 bases short and J 8 bases short, with 14 bases between. CDR3 protein: CASSLAQTKADEQFF. The CDR3 region has the DNA TGTGCCAGCAGCTTAGCCCAGACCAAGGCAGATGAGCAGTTCTTC.

V usage is TRBV5-1 and J usage is TRBJ1-5; 11 bases agree with TRBD1. CDR1 is SGHRS and CDR2 is YFSETQ in the germline V gene. The V gene end was trimmed by 2 bases and the J gene end by 6 bases; junction bases not matched to a gene: 1. This CDR3 comprises 14 residues. The DNA of the CDR3 is TGCGCCAGCAGCTTCGGGACAGGGGGTCAGCCCCAGCATTTT. Residues: CASSFGTGGQPQHF. The complete variable domain, with remaining parts taken from reference TRBV5-1 and TRBJ1-5, reads KAGVTQTPRYLIKTRGQQVTLSCSPISGHRSVSWYQQTPGQGLQFLFEYFSETQRNKGNFPGRFSGRQFSNSRSEMNVSTLELGDSALYLCASSFGTGGQPQHFGDGTRLSIL.

The chain couples TRBV5-8 to TRBJ2-1; TRBD2 aligns across 11 bases. V was clipped by 4 bases and J by 8 bases; unmatched bases: 11. This CDR3 is built from 16 residues. Germline V gives CDR1 SGHTS, CDR2 YDEGEE. CDR3 in amino acids: CASSPKVTSGKDEQFF. As DNA, the CDR3 is TGTGCCAGCAGCCCGAAGGTGACTAGCGGGAAGGATGAGCAGTTCTTC.

V and J are TRBV7-2 and TRBJ2-5; 8 nucleotides align to TRBD2. V lost 6 bases to trimming and J lost 2 bases; unmatched junction nucleotides: 8. Germline CDR1 SGHTA, CDR2 FQGNSA. The CDR3 runs to 15 residues. In nucleotides, the CDR3 is TGTGCCAGCAGTCCACAAACTAGCGGACAAGAGACCCAGTACTTC. Translated, it gives CASSPQTSGQETQYF.